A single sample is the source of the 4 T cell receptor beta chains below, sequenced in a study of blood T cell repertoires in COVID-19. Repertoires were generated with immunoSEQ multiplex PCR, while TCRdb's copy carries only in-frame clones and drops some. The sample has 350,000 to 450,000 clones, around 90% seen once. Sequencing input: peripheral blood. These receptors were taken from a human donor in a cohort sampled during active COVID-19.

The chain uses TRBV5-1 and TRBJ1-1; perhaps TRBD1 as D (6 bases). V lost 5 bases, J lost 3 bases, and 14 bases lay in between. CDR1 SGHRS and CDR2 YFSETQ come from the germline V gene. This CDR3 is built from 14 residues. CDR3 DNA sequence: TGCGCCAGCAGAGTACAGGGATTCGACACTGAAGCTTTCTTT. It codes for CASRVQGFDTEAFF. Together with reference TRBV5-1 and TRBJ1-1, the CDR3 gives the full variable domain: KAGVTQTPRYLIKTRGQQVTLSCSPISGHRSVSWYQQTPGQGLQFLFEYFSETQRNKGNFPGRFSGRQFSNSRSEMNVSTLELGDSALYLCASRVQGFDTEAFFGQGTRLTVV.

Written as DNA, the CDR3 is TGTGCCAGCAGTTTAGTGGGACAGTCCTTCTACGAGCAGTACTTC. It codes for CASSLVGQSFYEQYF. The genes are TRBV28 and TRBJ2-7; TRBD1 agrees at 7 bases. The germline V gene has CDR1 MDHEN and CDR2 SYDVKM. Trimming at V came to 2 bases and at J to 3 bases, leaving 7 bases not matched to a gene. This CDR3 contains 15 residues. Using reference TRBV28 and TRBJ2-7 for the parts outside the CDR3, the full variable domain is DVKVTQSSRYLVKRTGEKVFLECVQDMDHENMFWYRQDPGLGLRLIYFSYDVKMKEKGDIPEGYSVSREKKERFSLILESASTNQTSMYLCASSLVGQSFYEQYFGPGTRLTVT.

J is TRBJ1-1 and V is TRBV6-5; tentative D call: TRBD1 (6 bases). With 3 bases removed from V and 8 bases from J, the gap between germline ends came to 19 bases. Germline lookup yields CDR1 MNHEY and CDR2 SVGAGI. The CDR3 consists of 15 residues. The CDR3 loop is CASSYSNRVTSEAFF. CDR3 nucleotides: TGTGCCAGCAGTTATTCTAACAGGGTAACTTCCGAAGCTTTCTTT.

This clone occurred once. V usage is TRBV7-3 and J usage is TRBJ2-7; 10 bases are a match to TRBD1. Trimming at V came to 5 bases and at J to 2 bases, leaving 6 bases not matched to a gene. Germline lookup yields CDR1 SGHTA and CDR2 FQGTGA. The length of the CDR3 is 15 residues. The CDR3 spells CASSPGQGVAYEQYF. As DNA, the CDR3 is TGTGCCAGCAGCCCAGGACAGGGGGTGGCCTACGAGCAGTACTTC.